This TCR beta chain was retrieved from a study of blood T cell repertoires in COVID-19 (dated by TCRdb to about 2020). In the study overall: Collaborator samples came from the United States, Italy and Spain and covered acute and convalescent phases of COVID-19. HLA class I and class II types, where available, came from metadata supplied by the sample provider rather than from assay-based typing. The dataset comprised deeply sampled blood TCRbeta repertoires from subjects exposed to, actively infected with, or recovered from COVID-19. Sample metadata almost always included a de-identified subject ID, COVID-19 status, age in years and sex. The prospective study material was composed of cDNA or gDNA derived from T cells, B-cell-depleted T cells, or PBMCs. The samples were drawn from two sources: the first 160 participants of the ongoing ImmuneRACE study, and 950 to 1,500 subjects contributed by 6 global collaborators. The repertoires were made available in a free public database intended to serve as a resource for research on the immune response to SARS-CoV-2. The paper's findings and limits, for the study overall: The amount of clinical and demographic metadata varied by source and participant and was provided uncurated.

The immunoSEQ Assay, a bias-controlled multiplex PCR, was used to amplify TCRbeta CDR3 regions from genomic DNA. The authors' analysis ran thus. Nucleated cell counts per sample were estimated from amplification of reference gene primers within the assay. To quantify the absolute abundance of each unique TCRbeta CDR3 rearrangement, sequence reads were collapsed and filtered. For each sample, productive Simpson clonality was calculated as the square root of Simpson's diversity index across productive rearrangements. This immuneACCESS table, as held by TCRdb, lists in-frame sequences with V and J called but not all clones. Of the missing ones, under half trace to an unresolved V gene in checked studies; the others have no known cause. D and trimming were read from the DNA, whereas the V and J calls and clone size are those reported in that table. This sample gives some 340,000 clones in total; more than 85% of them show up just once. The ten largest clones add up to about 4.2% of the sample.

About this clone itself: There is no known antigen for this receptor. Base qualities are not recorded, but no much larger clone differs from it by a single base.

In the prospective study, participants were about 18 to 95 years old, resided in 24 geographic areas of the United States, and were enrolled through a virtual design. In the prospective study, participants were assigned to cohorts based on the clinical history participants reported in a screening survey and a study questionnaire. Exposed participants were defined as having been in contact with someone with a PCR-confirmed or clinician-diagnosed COVID-19 case within 2 weeks of study entry. Mobile phlebotomists in the prospective study collected whole blood, serum and a nasopharyngeal or oropharyngeal swab from every participant. Participants in the prospective study had the option to provide additional blood draws and questionnaires over a roughly two-month period. Before DNA extraction, blood samples from the prospective study were shipped at room temperature or frozen. The receptor was derived from a woman aged 30 to 39 who had been exposed to COVID-19. The sample consisted of PBMCs or T cells enriched from blood (not recorded which).

The DNA sequence is as follows: TGTGCCAGCAGCTTATATCACGGGGCCTACGAGCAGTACTTC. Its translation reads: CASSLYHGAYEQYF. In this chain, TRBV11-2 is recombined with TRBJ2-7; the best D guess is TRBD2, with 5 bases matching. The CDR3 measures 14 amino acids from cysteine to phenylalanine. Of all the DNA, just the CDR3 is kept, 42 bases in frame from base 1. The CDR1 and CDR2 encoded by the germline V gene are SGHAT and FQNNGV. Deletion took 2 bases off V and 2 bases off J, with a span of 10 bases between the germline ends.